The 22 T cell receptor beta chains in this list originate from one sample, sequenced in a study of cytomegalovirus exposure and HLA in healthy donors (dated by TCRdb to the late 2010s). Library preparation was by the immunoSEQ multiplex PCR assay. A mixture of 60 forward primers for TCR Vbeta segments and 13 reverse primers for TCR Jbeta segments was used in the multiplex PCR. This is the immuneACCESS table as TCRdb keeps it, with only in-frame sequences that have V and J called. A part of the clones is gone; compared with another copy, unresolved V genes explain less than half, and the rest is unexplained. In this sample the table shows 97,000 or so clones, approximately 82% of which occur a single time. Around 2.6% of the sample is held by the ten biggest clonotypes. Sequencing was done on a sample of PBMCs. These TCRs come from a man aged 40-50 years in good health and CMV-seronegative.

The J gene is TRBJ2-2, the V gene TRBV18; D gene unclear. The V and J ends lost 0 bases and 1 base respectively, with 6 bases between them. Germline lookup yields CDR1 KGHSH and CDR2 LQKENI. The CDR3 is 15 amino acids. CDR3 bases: TGTGCCAGCTCACCACCTGCAGGGAACACCGGGGAGCTGTTTTTT. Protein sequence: CASSPPAGNTGELFF. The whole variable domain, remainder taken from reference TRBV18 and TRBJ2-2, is NAGVMQNPRHLVRRRGQEARLRCSPMKGHSHVYWYRQLPEEGLKFMVYLQKENIIDESGMPKERFSAEFPKEGPSILRIQQVVRGDSAAYFCASSPPAGNTGELFFGEGSRLTVL.

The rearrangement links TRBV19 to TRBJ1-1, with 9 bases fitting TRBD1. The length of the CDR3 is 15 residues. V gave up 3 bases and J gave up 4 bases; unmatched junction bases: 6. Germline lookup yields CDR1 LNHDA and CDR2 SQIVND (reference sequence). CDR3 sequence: CASSMKGTGFTEAFF. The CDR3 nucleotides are TGTGCCAGTAGTATGAAGGGGACAGGGTTCACTGAAGCTTTCTTT.

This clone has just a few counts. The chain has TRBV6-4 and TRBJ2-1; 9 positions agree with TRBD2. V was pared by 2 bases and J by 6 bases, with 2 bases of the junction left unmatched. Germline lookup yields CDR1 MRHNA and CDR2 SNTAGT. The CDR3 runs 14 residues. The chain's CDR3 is CASSDGGGANEQFF. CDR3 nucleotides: TGTGCCAGCAGTGACGGCGGGGGGGCCAATGAGCAGTTCTTC.

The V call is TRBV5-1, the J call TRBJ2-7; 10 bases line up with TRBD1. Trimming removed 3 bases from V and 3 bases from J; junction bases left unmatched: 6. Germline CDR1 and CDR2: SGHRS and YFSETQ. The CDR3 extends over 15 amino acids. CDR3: CASSSRTGGIYEQYF. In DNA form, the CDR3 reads TGCGCCAGCAGCTCAAGGACAGGGGGTATCTACGAGCAGTACTTC.

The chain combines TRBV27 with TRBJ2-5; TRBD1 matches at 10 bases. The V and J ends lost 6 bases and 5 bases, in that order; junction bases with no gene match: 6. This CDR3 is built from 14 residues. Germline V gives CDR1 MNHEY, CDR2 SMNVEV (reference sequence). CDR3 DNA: TGTGCCAGCAGCCGACAGGGGGCATTCGAGACCCAGTACTTC. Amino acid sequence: CASSRQGAFETQYF.

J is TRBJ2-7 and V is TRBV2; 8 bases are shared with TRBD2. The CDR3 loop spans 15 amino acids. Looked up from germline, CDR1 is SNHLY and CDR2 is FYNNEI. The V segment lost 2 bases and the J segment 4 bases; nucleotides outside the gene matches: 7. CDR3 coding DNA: TGTGCCAGCAGTGAACGGCCTAGCGGGTATTACGAGCAGTACTTC. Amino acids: CASSERPSGYYEQYF.

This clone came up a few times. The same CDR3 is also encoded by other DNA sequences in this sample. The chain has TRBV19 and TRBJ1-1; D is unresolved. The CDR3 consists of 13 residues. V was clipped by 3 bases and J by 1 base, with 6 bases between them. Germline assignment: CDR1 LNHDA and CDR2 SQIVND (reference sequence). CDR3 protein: CASSIVRNTEAFF. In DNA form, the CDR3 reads TGTGCCAGTAGTATCGTTAGGAACACTGAAGCTTTCTTT.

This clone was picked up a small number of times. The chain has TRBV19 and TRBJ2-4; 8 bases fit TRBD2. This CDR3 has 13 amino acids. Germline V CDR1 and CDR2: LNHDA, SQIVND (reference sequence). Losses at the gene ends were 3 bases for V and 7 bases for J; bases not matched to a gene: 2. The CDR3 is CASSIGRDNIQYF. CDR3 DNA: TGTGCCAGTAGTATCGGGAGGGACAACATTCAGTACTTC.

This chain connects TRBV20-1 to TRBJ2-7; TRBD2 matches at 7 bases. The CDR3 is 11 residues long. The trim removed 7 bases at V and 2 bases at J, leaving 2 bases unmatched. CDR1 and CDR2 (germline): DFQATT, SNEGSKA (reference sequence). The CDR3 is CSVSGAYEQYF. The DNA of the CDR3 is TGCAGTGTAAGCGGGGCCTACGAGCAGTACTTC.

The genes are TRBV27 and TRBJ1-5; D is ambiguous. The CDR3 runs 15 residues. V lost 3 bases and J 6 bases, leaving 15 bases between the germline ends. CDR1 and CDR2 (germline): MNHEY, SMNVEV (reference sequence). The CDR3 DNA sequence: TGTGCCAGCAGTTTGGCCGCCGGAGGTAGTCAGCCCCAGCATTTT. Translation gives CASSLAAGGSQPQHF.

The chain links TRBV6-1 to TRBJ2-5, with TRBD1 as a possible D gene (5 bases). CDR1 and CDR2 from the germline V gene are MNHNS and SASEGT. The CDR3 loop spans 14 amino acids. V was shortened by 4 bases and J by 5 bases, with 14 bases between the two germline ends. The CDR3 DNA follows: TGTGCCAGCAGTGCCGCAGGGTTGTTGGAGACCCAGTACTTC. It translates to CASSAAGLLETQYF.

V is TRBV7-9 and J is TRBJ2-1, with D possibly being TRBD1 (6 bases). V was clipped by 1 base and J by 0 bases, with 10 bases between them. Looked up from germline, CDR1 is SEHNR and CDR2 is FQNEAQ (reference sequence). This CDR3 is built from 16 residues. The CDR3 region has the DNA TGTGCCAGCAGCTTAGTTCTGGGACACTCCTACAATGAGCAGTTCTTC. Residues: CASSLVLGHSYNEQFF.

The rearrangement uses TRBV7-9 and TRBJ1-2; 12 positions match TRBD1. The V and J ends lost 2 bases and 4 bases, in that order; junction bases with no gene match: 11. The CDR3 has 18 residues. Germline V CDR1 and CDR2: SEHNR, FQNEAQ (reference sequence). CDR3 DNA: TGTGCCAGCAGCTTAAGGCGGGACAGGGGGCGTTTGGGCTATGGCTACACCTTC. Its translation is CASSLRRDRGRLGYGYTF.

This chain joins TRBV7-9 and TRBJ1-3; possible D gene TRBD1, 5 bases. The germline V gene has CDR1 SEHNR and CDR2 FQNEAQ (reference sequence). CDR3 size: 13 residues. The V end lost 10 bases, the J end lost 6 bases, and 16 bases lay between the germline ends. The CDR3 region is CATTSQGTNTIYF. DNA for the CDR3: TGTGCCACCACTTCGCAGGGTACAAACACCATATATTTT.

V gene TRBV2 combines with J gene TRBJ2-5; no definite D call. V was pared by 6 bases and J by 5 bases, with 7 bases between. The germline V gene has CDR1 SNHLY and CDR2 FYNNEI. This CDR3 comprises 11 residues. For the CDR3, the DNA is TGTGCCAGCAGCCCTCAGGAGACCCAGTACTTC. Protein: CASSPQETQYF.

This CDR3 is CASSSLDRLTNYGYTF. CDR3 coding DNA: TGTGCCAGCAGCTCTCTCGACAGGCTGACTAACTATGGCTACACCTTC. V gene TRBV7-3 combines with J gene TRBJ1-2; weak D call: TRBD1 (6 bases). This CDR3 is built from 16 residues. Trimming cost V 4 bases and J 0 bases, with 15 bases left between them. The germline gives CDR1 SGHTA, CDR2 FQGTGA.

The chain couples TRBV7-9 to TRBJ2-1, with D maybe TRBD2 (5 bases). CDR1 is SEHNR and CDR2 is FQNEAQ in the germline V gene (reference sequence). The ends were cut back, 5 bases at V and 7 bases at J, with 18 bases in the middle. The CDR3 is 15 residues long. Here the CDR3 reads CASSHKLVPTNEQFF. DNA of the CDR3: TGTGCCAGCAGCCACAAACTAGTCCCGACTAATGAGCAGTTCTTC.

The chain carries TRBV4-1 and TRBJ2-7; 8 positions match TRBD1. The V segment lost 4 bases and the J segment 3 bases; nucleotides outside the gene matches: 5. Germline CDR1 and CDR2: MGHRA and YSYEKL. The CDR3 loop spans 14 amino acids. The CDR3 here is CASSPRTGSYEQYF. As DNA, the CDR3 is TGCGCCAGCAGCCCCCGGACAGGGAGCTACGAGCAGTACTTC.

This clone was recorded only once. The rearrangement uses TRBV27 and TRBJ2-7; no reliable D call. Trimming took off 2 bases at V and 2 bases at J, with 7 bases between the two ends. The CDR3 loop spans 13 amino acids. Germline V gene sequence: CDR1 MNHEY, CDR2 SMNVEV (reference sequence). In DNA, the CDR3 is TGTGCCAGCAGTTTAGGGCAGCCCTACGAGCAGTACTTC. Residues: CASSLGQPYEQYF.

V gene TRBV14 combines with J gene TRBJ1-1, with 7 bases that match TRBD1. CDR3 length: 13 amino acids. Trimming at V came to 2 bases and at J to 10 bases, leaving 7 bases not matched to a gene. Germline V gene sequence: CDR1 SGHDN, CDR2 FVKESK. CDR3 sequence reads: CASSQLPQGRAFF. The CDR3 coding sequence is TGTGCCAGCAGCCAACTCCCACAGGGGAGAGCTTTCTTT.

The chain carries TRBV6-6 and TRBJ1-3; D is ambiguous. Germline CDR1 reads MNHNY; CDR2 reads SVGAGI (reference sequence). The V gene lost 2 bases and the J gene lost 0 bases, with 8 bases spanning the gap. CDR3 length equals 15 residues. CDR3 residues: CASSYPTDSGNTIYF. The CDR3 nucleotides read TGTGCCAGCAGTTACCCCACAGACTCTGGAAACACCATATATTTT.

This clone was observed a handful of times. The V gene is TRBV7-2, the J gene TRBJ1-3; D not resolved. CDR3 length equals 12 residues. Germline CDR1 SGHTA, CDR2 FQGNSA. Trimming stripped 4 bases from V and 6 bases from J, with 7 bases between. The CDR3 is CASSSNLNTIYF. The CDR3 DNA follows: TGTGCCAGCAGCTCAAACTTAAACACCATATATTTT.